Reported below is one T cell receptor (beta chain). This clonotype was counted many times. Its cognate antigen has yet to be identified. Within one base of it there is no much larger clone, and no base qualities were kept. As encoded in the germline V gene, CDR1 is MNHEY while CDR2 is SVGAGI. Germline trimming: 4 bases from V, 7 bases from J; junction bases outside gene matches: 8. Including cysteine and phenylalanine, the CDR3 has 14 amino acids. Only the CDR3 DNA stays, 42 bases, in frame from base 1. Stable Graves' hyperthyroidism was defined as no progression to ophthalmopathy during 18 months of follow-up. Hyperthyroidism patients were aged 18 to 65 years and newly diagnosed, with disease duration of less than 2 months. Any patient with an uncontrolled infection, another autoimmune disease, pregnancy or lactation was excluded. Diagnoses were established on the basis of clinical symptoms, serum thyroxine and TRAb, thyroid ultrasound, and orbital computed tomography. Trizol reagent was used to extract total RNA, and RNA quality was then checked on an Agilent 2100 Bioanalyzer.

The TCR beta CDR3 regions were amplified from the RNA transcripts. The first round of RT-PCR for the TCR CDR3 was performed with the HTBI primer set and the Qiagen OneStep RT-PCR kit. The libraries were constructed in a second round of multiplex PCR and then size-selected and purified. Paired-end sequencing of the libraries was performed with 100 bp reads on an Illumina HiSeq2000. Per the original workflow: SOAPnuke was used to process the raw data, throwing out any read that contained adapters or uncalled bases, had a mean Phred below 15, or lacked an exact constant-primer or identifier match. High-quality paired reads were merged with COPE v1.2.5, and unique nucleotide sequences were defined as clonotypes. MiTCR v1.1 was used to align clonotypes to the IMGT TRBV, TRBD and TRBJ reference segments. Only V-J combinations with frequency above 0.0001, covering 99.2% of repertoires, were analysed. The TCS score was defined as F50 (clonal expansion) divided by E x V (chaos), with BLOSUM62-based TCRdist calculated between CDR3 peptides within each V-J. Welch's t-statistics and random forest reduced just over 500 V-J features to roughly 13, which were used in a naive Bayes classifier (R e1071). TCRdb reworked the public reads: Q25 trimming with fastp, MiXCR clone assembly, productive beta chains retained. Rows with one shared CDR3 protein collapse into an entry with the most common genes and DNA. TCRdb, not the authors, supplied the V and J calls. The sample table lists some 600,000 distinct CDR3 sequences, about 43% of them with a count of one. Of the sample, just under 8.5% is held by the ten largest clones.

This record comes from a study of T cells in Graves' hyperthyroidism and ophthalmopathy (dated by TCRdb to between 2018 and 2021). With regard to the full study: To identify distinguishing TCR V-J signatures, a discovery cohort of roughly 100 patients was used, comprising 40 to 45 with Graves' ophthalmopathy and 57 with stable Graves' hyperthyroidism. Whether ophthalmopathy could be predicted prospectively was tested in an independent validation cohort made up of 18 hyperthyroidism patients plus 17 patients who later progressed to ophthalmopathy. The 75 to 100 discovery patients were randomly split 7:3 into training and test sets. In roughly six Graves' hyperthyroidism patients, the study also compared T-cell repertoires from thyroid tissue with T-cell repertoires from blood. After blood sampling, hyperthyroidism patients were treated with methimazole at a starting dose of 30 mg daily, and ophthalmopathy patients were treated with high-dose intravenous methylprednisolone. The paper reports TCR Vbeta CDR3 sequencing of approximately 140 peripheral blood samples: around 41 ophthalmopathy, fewer than 80 hyperthyroidism and about 17 progressor patients. Findings and caveats that apply to the study as a whole: A model built on a 13 V-J signature distinguished ophthalmopathy from stable hyperthyroidism, reaching 87.88% sensitivity and about 81% specificity in cross-validation and 80%/75% in testing. In validation, progression to ophthalmopathy was predicted by the model with more than 65% sensitivity and under 85% specificity, a median of about 6.8 months before onset. Sample size was not statistically predetermined, and blinding of investigators to group allocation was not performed. Most expanded thyroid clonotypes (frequency above 0.001) were also found in blood, which suggests that blood repertoires may mirror thyroid immune responses.

Material for sequencing was peripheral blood or thyroid tissue (not recorded which). The chain is assembled from TRBV6-5 and TRBJ1-2, with 8 bases matching TRBD1. The clonotype was recovered from a woman aged 18-29 years with Graves' hyperthyroidism. Donor details come from another sample of the same person, matched by shared clones. The DNA sequence is given as TGTGCCAGCAGTTCTGGACAGGGCGTTGCTGGCTACACCTTC. The resulting protein is CASSSGQGVAGYTF.